This entry lists 14 T cell receptor beta chains sequenced from one sample in a study of early T cells in non-severe SARS-CoV-2 infection. TCRdb reprocessed the 5' RACE reads with MiXCR, giving one entry per CDR3 protein. The table has about 100,000 distinct CDR3 sequences, over 10% seen once. Sequenced input: whole blood. The receptors originated from an adult who was a healthcare worker with PCR-confirmed SARS-CoV-2 infection or an uninfected control (not recorded which).

The genes are TRBV6-2 or TRBV6-3 and TRBJ1-2, with D possibly matching TRBD1 (5 bases). Germline CDR1 reads MNHEY; CDR2 reads SVGEGT. V lost 5 bases and J 4 bases, leaving 14 bases between the germline ends. CDR3 length: 14 residues. CDR3 coding DNA: TGTGCCAGCAGTACTATGGGGCTGGGCTATGGCTACACCTTC. The encoded protein is CASSTMGLGYGYTF.

The table lists this clonotype with many counts. The V call is TRBV12-3 or TRBV12-4, the J call TRBJ2-1, with a possible D match to TRBD2 (6 bases). Trimming removed 3 bases from V and 4 bases from J, with 13 bases in between. This CDR3 is 15 amino acids long. The CDR3 reads CASSFISGPYNEQFF. CDR3 coding DNA: TGTGCCAGCAGTTTTATTAGCGGCCCGTACAATGAGCAGTTCTTC.

CDR3 sequence reads: CASSRGGRGNEQFF. CDR3 bases: TGTGCCAGTAGTAGGGGGGGTAGGGGCAATGAGCAGTTCTTC. This sequence joins TRBV19 and TRBJ2-1; 7 bases are shared with TRBD2. Germline V gene lookup returns CDR1 LNHDA and CDR2 SQIVND (reference sequence). After removal of 4 bases from V and 6 bases from J, the junction contained 6 bases not matched to a gene. The CDR3 has 14 amino acids.

This clonotype appeared many times. J is TRBJ2-2 and V is TRBV7-3; the match to TRBD2 covers 8 bases. V lost 5 bases and J lost 3; bases outside the gene matches: 2. CDR3 length: 14 residues. Germline CDR1 is SGHTA and CDR2 is FQGTGA. The CDR3 DNA sequence: TGTGCCAGCAGCGCGGGGGGCTACACCGGGGAGCTGTTTTTT. Protein sequence: CASSAGGYTGELFF. Full variable domain (missing parts from reference TRBV7-3 and TRBJ2-2): GAGVSQTPSNKVTEKGKYVELRCDPISGHTALYWYRQSLGQGPEFLIYFQGTGAADDSGLPNDRFFAVRPEGSVSTLKIQRTERGDSAVYLCASSAGGYTGELFFGEGSRLTVL.

This clonotype was detected ten times or more. V usage is TRBV5-4 and J usage is TRBJ2-7, with D tentatively TRBD2 (5 bases). Trimming removed 5 bases at V and 12 bases at J, with 21 bases between. Germline V lookup: CDR1 SGHNT, CDR2 YYREEE (reference sequence). The CDR3 totals 13 residues. In nucleotides, the CDR3 is TGTGCCAGCAGTTCCACGCTGAGCGGTGAGTGGTACTTC. It specifies CASSSTLSGEWYF. Full variable domain (outside the CDR3, taken from reference TRBV5-4 and TRBJ2-7): ETGVTQSPTHLIKTRGQQVTLRCSSQSGHNTVSWYQQALGQGPQFIFQYYREEENGRGNFPPRFSGLQFPNYSSELNVNALELDDSALYLCASSSTLSGEWYFGPGTRLTVT.

The V and J genes are TRBV4-2 and TRBJ1-3; D call uncertain. Germline V lookup: CDR1 LGHNA, CDR2 YNFKEQ. V was shortened by 10 bases and J by 0 bases, with 16 bases between the two germline ends. This CDR3 contains 15 residues. The CDR3 DNA sequence: TGTGCCACCCGGCTGGGGTCCCTCTCTGGAAACACCATATATTTT. Encoded protein: CATRLGSLSGNTIYF.

The chain has TRBV6-6 and TRBJ2-2; D may correspond to TRBD1 or TRBD2 (5 bases each). The CDR3 totals 15 residues. Looked up from germline, CDR1 is MNHNY and CDR2 is SVGAGI (reference sequence). V lost 6 bases and J 4 bases, leaving 15 bases between the germline ends. DNA of the CDR3: TGTGCCAGCAGATACCAGGGAAGCGGCACCGGGGAGCTGTTTTTT. Translating gives CASRYQGSGTGELFF.

This clonotype showed up just a few times. The CDR3 DNA reads as TGTGCCAGCAGTTTCGGGCAGCTAAGCTCCTACGAGCAGTACTTC. Translation gives CASSFGQLSSYEQYF. This sequence joins TRBV12-3 or TRBV12-4 and TRBJ2-7, with D unclear. The length of the CDR3 is 15 residues. The germline V and J ends were trimmed by 3 bases and 0 bases, with 12 bases remaining between them.

The chain joins TRBV3-1 to TRBJ1-2; D gene ambiguous. Germline CDR1 is LGHDT and CDR2 is YNNKEL (reference sequence). The CDR3 totals 15 residues. The V end lost 0 bases, the J end lost 3 bases, and 11 bases lay between the germline ends. The CDR3 DNA reads as TGTGCCAGCAGCCAAGATCCAGGCAGGTACTATGGCTACACCTTC. It translates to CASSQDPGRYYGYTF.

The chain uses TRBV3-1 and TRBJ2-7; TRBD2 aligns across 10 bases. Germline values: CDR1 LGHDT, CDR2 YNNKEL (reference sequence). The V gene end was trimmed by 2 bases and the J gene end by 3 bases; junction bases not matched to a gene: 4. The CDR3 runs 15 residues. CDR3 nucleotide sequence: TGTGCCAGCAGCCAACTAGCGGGAGCCTTCTACGAGCAGTACTTC. Protein sequence: CASSQLAGAFYEQYF.

There are a few counts of this clonotype. The chain employs TRBV2 and TRBJ1-3, with 9 bases matching TRBD1. With 5 bases clipped from V and 4 bases from J, the junction kept 3 bases outside the gene matches. Germline V gives CDR1 SNHLY, CDR2 FYNNEI. The CDR3 runs to 14 residues. The CDR3 nucleotides are TGTGCCAGCAGTAACAGGGGGCTGGGAAACACCATATATTTT. It translates to CASSNRGLGNTIYF. The full variable domain, in which reference TRBV2 and TRBJ1-3 provide the parts outside the CDR3, is EPEVTQTPSHQVTQMGQEVILRCVPISNHLYFYWYRQILGQKVEFLVSFYNNEISEKSEIFDDQFSVERPDGSNFTLKIRSTKLEDSAMYFCASSNRGLGNTIYFGEGSWLTVV.

The chain links TRBV12-3 or TRBV12-4 to TRBJ2-2, with D hard to call. The CDR3 consists of 18 residues. V was cut by 3 bases and J by 0 bases, with 17 bases left in between. The CDR3 DNA reads as TGTGCCAGCAGTTTTAGGAGCCCTGGGGTGGCGAACACCGGGGAGCTGTTTTTT. It encodes CASSFRSPGVANTGELFF.

V usage is TRBV14 and J usage is TRBJ2-2, with a possible D match to TRBD1 (6 bases). This CDR3 has 14 amino acids. V lost 3 bases and J 7 bases, leaving 12 bases between the germline ends. The germline V gene has CDR1 SGHDN and CDR2 FVKESK. CDR3 in DNA: TGTGCCAGCAGCCAGGGACACGGGCACGGGGAGCTGTTTTTT. The encoded protein is CASSQGHGHGELFF.

This clonotype was found many times. V is TRBV19 and J is TRBJ2-3, with a weak D call TRBD1 (5 bases). The V gene lost 6 bases and the J gene lost 0 bases, with 16 bases spanning the gap. Germline V gene sequence: CDR1 LNHDA, CDR2 SQIVND (reference sequence). This CDR3 region has 16 residues. The CDR3 is CASRGSSTASTDTQYF. The CDR3 nucleotides read TGTGCCAGTAGGGGGTCCTCGACAGCAAGCACAGATACGCAGTATTTT.